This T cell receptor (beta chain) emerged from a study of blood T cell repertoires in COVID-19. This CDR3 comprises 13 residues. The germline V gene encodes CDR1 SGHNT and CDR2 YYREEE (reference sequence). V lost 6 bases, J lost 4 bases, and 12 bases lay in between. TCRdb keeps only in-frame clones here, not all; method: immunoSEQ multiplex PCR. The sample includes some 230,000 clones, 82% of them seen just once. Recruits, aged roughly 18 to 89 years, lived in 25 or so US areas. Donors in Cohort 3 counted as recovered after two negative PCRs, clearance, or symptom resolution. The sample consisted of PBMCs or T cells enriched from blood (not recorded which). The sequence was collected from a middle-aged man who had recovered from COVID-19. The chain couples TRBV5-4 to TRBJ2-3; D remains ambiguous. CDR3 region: CASTVMRADTQYF. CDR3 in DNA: TGTGCCAGCACCGTAATGCGAGCAGATACGCAGTATTTT.